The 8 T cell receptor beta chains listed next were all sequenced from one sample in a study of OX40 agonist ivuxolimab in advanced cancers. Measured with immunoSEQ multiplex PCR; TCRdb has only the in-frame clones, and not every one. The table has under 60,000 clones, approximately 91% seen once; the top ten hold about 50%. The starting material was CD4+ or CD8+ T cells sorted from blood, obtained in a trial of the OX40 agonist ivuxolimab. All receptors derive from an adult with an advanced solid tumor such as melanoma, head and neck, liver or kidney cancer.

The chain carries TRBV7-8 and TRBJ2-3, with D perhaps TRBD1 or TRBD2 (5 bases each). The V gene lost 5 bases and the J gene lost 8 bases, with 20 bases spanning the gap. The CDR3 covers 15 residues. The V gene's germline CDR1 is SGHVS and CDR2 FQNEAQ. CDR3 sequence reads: CASSLLGTTPGTQYF. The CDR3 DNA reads TGTGCCAGCAGCCTACTAGGGACCACACCCGGTACGCAGTATTTT. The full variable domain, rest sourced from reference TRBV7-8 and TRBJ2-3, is GAGVSQSPRYKVAKRGQDVALRCDPISGHVSLFWYQQALGQGPEFLTYFQNEAQLDKSGLPSDRFFAERPEGSVSTLKIQRTQQEDSAVYLCASSLLGTTPGTQYFGPGTRLTVL.

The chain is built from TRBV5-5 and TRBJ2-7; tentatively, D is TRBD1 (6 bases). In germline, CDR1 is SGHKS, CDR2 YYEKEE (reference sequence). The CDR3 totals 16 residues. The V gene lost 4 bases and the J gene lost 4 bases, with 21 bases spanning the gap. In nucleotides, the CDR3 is TGTGCCAGCAGCACCCGAACAGGGATTTCTTTTTACGAGCAGTACTTC. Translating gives CASSTRTGISFYEQYF.

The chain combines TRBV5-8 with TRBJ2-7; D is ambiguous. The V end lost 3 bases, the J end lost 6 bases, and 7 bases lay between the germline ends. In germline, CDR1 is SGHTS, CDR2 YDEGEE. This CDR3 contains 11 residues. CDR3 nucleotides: TGTGCCAGCAGCTCCTTCCTCGAGCAGTACTTC. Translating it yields CASSSFLEQYF. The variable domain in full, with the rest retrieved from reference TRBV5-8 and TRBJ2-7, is EAGVTQSPTHLIKTRGQQATLRCSPISGHTSVYWYQQALGLGLQFLLWYDEGEERNRGNFPPRFSGRQFPNYSSELNVNALELEDSALYLCASSSFLEQYFGPGTRLTVT.

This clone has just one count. CDR3 region: CASRGPQGGKYEQYF. The CDR3 coding sequence is TGTGCCAGCAGAGGCCCCCAGGGGGGGAAATACGAGCAGTACTTC. The gene calls are TRBV28 and TRBJ2-7; the D call may be TRBD1 or TRBD2 (7 bases each). The V and J ends lost 6 bases and 4 bases respectively, with 19 bases between them. This CDR3 is built from 15 residues. Per the germline V gene, CDR1 is MDHEN and CDR2 is SYDVKM.

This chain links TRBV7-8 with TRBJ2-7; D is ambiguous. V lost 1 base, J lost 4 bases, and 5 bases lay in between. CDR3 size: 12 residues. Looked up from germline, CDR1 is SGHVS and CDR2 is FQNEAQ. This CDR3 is CASSLVQYEQYF. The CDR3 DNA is TGTGCCAGCAGCTTAGTGCAATACGAGCAGTACTTC.

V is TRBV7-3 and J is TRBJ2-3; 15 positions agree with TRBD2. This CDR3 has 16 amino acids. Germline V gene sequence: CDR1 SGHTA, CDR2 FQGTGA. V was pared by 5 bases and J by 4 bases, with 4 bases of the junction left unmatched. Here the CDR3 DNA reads TGTGCCAGCAGCCCTGGACTAGCGGGAGGGGCAGATACGCAGTATTTT. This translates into CASSPGLAGGADTQYF.

CDR3 amino acids: CASSPGIRGSETQYF. The DNA for the CDR3 is TGTGCCAGCAGTCCGGGGATTAGGGGCTCCGAGACCCAGTACTTC. The J gene is TRBJ2-5, the V gene TRBV27; possibly TRBD1 or TRBD2 for D (5 bases each). The CDR3 extends over 15 amino acids. Germline loops: CDR1 MNHEY, CDR2 SMNVEV (reference sequence). Trimming stripped 5 bases from V and 5 bases from J, with 18 bases between.

This CDR3 reads CASNSAENTEAFF. DNA for the CDR3: TGTGCCAGCAACTCGGCAGAGAACACTGAAGCTTTCTTT. The chain has TRBV9 and TRBJ1-1; no clear D gene. The germline CDR1 and CDR2 sequences are SGDLS and YYNGEE. Trimming cost V 6 bases and J 1 base, with 10 bases left between them. The CDR3 sequence is 13 residues long.